What follows are 19 T cell receptor beta chains derived from one specimen sequenced in a study of Graves' ophthalmopathy and Graves' hyperthyroidism. Amplification of TCR beta CDR3 regions used RNA transcripts. Second-round multiplex PCR came after a first-round RT-PCR that employed HTBI primers. TCRdb analysed the multiplex PCR reads with MiXCR anew, one entry per CDR3 protein. The sample has some 370,000 distinct CDR3 sequences; about 18% are singletons. Sequencing was performed on peripheral blood. Every receptor here comes from an adult woman with stable Graves' hyperthyroidism.

This clonotype was recorded at least ten times. The rearrangement uses TRBV10-1 and TRBJ2-2, with 10 bases identical to TRBD2. The germline gives CDR1 WNHNN, CDR2 SYGVQD (reference sequence). Trimming took 4 bases from V and 4 from J; bases not matched to a gene: 0. The CDR3 has 14 amino acids. Here the CDR3 reads CASSVAGGTGELFF. In DNA, the CDR3 is TGCGCCAGCAGTGTAGCGGGAGGCACCGGGGAGCTGTTTTTT.

This clonotype was counted many times. The chain uses TRBV6-2 or TRBV6-3 and TRBJ2-2, with a weak D call TRBD1 (5 bases). This CDR3 has 17 residues. In germline, CDR1 is MNHEY, CDR2 SVGEGT. V dropped 7 bases and J dropped 3 bases, with 21 bases sitting between them. CDR3 protein: CASTQGPDVFDTGELFF. CDR3 in DNA: TGTGCCAGCACCCAGGGCCCTGATGTGTTTGACACCGGGGAGCTGTTTTTT.

This clonotype showed up many times. CDR3 nucleotides: TGTGCCAGCAGCTTAGCGGGGTCGAACACTGAAGCTTTCTTT. The encoded protein is CASSLAGSNTEAFF. The chain couples TRBV7-2 to TRBJ1-1; D gene uncertain. The germline gives CDR1 SGHTA, CDR2 FQGNSA. The CDR3 runs to 14 residues. V lost 0 bases and J lost 1, with 6 bases in between.

V gene TRBV3-1 combines with J gene TRBJ1-5; D unclear. Germline loops: CDR1 LGHDT, CDR2 YNNKEL (reference sequence). The ends were cut back, 1 base at V and 6 bases at J, with 13 bases in the middle. The CDR3 has 15 residues. CDR3 amino acids: CASSQGRSYSQPQHF. CDR3 nucleotide sequence: TGTGCCAGCAGCCAAGGGCGGTCATACAGTCAGCCCCAGCATTTT.

This clonotype was recorded many times. The CDR3 DNA reads as TGTGCCAGCAGCTTGGACACCCTGGGGACCCAGTACTTC. Protein: CASSLDTLGTQYF. The rearrangement joins TRBV14 to TRBJ2-5; possible D gene TRBD1, 5 bases. CDR3 size: 13 residues. CDR1 and CDR2 (germline): SGHDN, FVKESK. The germline V and J ends were trimmed by 5 bases and 7 bases, with 14 bases remaining between them.

This clonotype has ten or more counts. V is TRBV6-2 or TRBV6-3 and J is TRBJ2-7; the D gene is possibly TRBD2 (6 bases). Trimming stripped 6 bases from V and 3 bases from J, with 15 bases between. CDR3 size: 14 residues. In germline, CDR1 is MNHEY, CDR2 SVGEGT. The CDR3 sequence is CASSRRLGRYEQYF. The CDR3 bases are TGTGCCAGCAGCCGAAGACTAGGTCGCTACGAGCAGTACTTC.

The chain recombines TRBV4-2 with TRBJ2-7; a weak D match, TRBD2 (6 bases). The V end was cut by 4 bases, the J end by 6 bases, with 19 bases between. The germline CDR1 and CDR2 sequences are LGHNA and YNFKEQ. The length of the CDR3 is 15 residues. CDR3 sequence (DNA): TGTGCCAGCAGCCGAGATCAAGCTAGCGTCTCCGAGCAGTACTTC. Amino acids: CASSRDQASVSEQYF.

This clonotype was detected a few times. The chain recombines TRBV4-1 with TRBJ1-1; D is perhaps TRBD1 (5 bases). The CDR3 contains 16 residues. CDR1 and CDR2 from the germline V gene are MGHRA and YSYEKL. The ends were cut back, 5 bases at V and 0 bases at J, with 16 bases in the middle. The CDR3 nucleotides are TGCGCCAGCAGCGGAAGAGGCGGACAAGTGAACACTGAAGCTTTCTTT. Translation gives CASSGRGGQVNTEAFF.

This clonotype has at least ten counts. This chain uses TRBV12-3 or TRBV12-4 with TRBJ2-3, with TRBD2 matching 10 bases. Trimming at V came to 3 bases and at J to 2 bases, leaving 14 bases not matched to a gene. The CDR3 loop spans 19 amino acids. Here the CDR3 DNA reads TGTGCCAGCAGTTTCCACCGACGAGGACTAGCGGTCCTCACAGATACGCAGTATTTT. It specifies CASSFHRRGLAVLTDTQYF.

The sample holds many counts of this clonotype. The V and J genes are TRBV19 and TRBJ1-1; TRBD1 is a possible D gene (5 bases). The CDR3 has 14 residues. V was shortened by 7 bases and J by 4 bases, with 16 bases between the two germline ends. Germline V lookup: CDR1 LNHDA, CDR2 SQIVND (reference sequence). CDR3 region: CASINGARGTEAFF. The CDR3 DNA reads TGTGCCAGTATTAATGGGGCGCGGGGCACTGAAGCTTTCTTT.

This chain links TRBV6-1 with TRBJ2-7; D is unresolved. With 3 bases removed from V and 6 bases from J, the gap between germline ends came to 12 bases. From germline, CDR1 is MNHNS and CDR2 SASEGT. This CDR3 has 13 amino acids. CDR3 in DNA: TGTGCCAGCAGTGATCCAGTTAGACGCGAGCAGTACTTC. Its protein product is CASSDPVRREQYF.

This clonotype was picked up a small number of times. The rearrangement joins TRBV27 to TRBJ2-5, with D unresolved. V shed 0 bases and J shed 1 base, with 12 bases lying between them. CDR3 length equals 16 residues. Germline lookup yields CDR1 MNHEY and CDR2 SMNVEV (reference sequence). The CDR3 nucleotides read TGTGCCAGCAGTTTATCAGGGCAGGACCCCCAAGAGACCCAGTACTTC. Encoded protein: CASSLSGQDPQETQYF.

This clonotype showed up many times. The V gene is TRBV20-1, the J gene TRBJ2-5; unclear D gene. This CDR3 comprises 10 residues. Per the germline V gene, CDR1 is DFQATT and CDR2 is SNEGSKA (reference sequence). V was shortened by 2 bases and J by 7 bases, with 5 bases between the two germline ends. The CDR3 protein is CSARNRTQYF. CDR3 nucleotide sequence: TGCAGTGCTAGAAATAGGACCCAGTACTTC.

At least ten counts were recorded for this clonotype. The chain joins TRBV15 to TRBJ1-1; D call uncertain. Germline V gives CDR1 LNHNV, CDR2 YYDKDF (reference sequence). Trimming cost V 3 bases and J 4 bases, with 6 bases left between them. The CDR3 consists of 12 residues. The CDR3 loop is CATSRAGTEAFF. Written as DNA, the CDR3 is TGTGCCACCAGCAGGGCTGGCACTGAAGCTTTCTTT.

This clonotype was counted ten times or more. V is TRBV28 and J is TRBJ2-5; weak D call: TRBD1 (6 bases). The CDR3 totals 12 residues. V lost 8 bases to trimming and J lost 1 base, with 8 bases between them. The V gene's germline CDR1 is MDHEN and CDR2 SYDVKM. The CDR3 sequence is CASQTGQETQYF. CDR3 sequence (DNA): TGTGCCAGCCAGACAGGCCAAGAGACCCAGTACTTC.

Ten or more counts support this clonotype. The chain links TRBV7-9 to TRBJ1-2; 7 nucleotides agree with TRBD1. Germline V gene sequence: CDR1 SEHNR, CDR2 FQNEAQ (reference sequence). This CDR3 comprises 13 residues. With V trimmed by 5 bases and J by 6 bases, 6 bases remained unmatched. CDR3 sequence: CASSIPGQNGYTF. The CDR3 DNA reads TGTGCCAGCAGCATCCCGGGACAGAATGGCTACACCTTC.

Details on this clonotype: This may be a read error, as it is one base from a much larger clone. V gene TRBV27 combines with J gene TRBJ1-5; D might be TRBD1 (6 bases). In germline, CDR1 is MNHEY, CDR2 SMNVEV (reference sequence). The CDR3 is 13 residues long. Trimming took 6 bases from V and 3 from J, leaving 9 bases between them. CDR3: CASRGQPNQPQHF. The CDR3 DNA is TGTGCCAGCAGAGGACAGCCCAATCAGCCCCAGCATTTT.

The chain recombines TRBV12-3 or TRBV12-4 with TRBJ2-7; 10 nucleotides align to TRBD2. Germline trimming cut 2 bases from V and 4 bases from J; bases unmatched to any gene: 11. The CDR3 consists of 17 residues. CDR3 sequence reads: CASSLLVASGSSYEQYF. For the CDR3, the DNA is TGTGCCAGCAGTTTACTTGTGGCTAGCGGGAGTTCTTACGAGCAGTACTTC.

The rearrangement uses TRBV3-1 and TRBJ1-2; maybe TRBD1 (6 bases). V was clipped by 5 bases and J by 4 bases, with 11 bases between them. This CDR3 has 13 residues. Germline V gene lookup returns CDR1 LGHDT and CDR2 YNNKEL (reference sequence). CDR3: CASSSGQFYGYTF. CDR3 nucleotides: TGTGCCAGCAGCTCAGGACAGTTCTATGGCTACACCTTC.